The 5 T cell receptor beta chains presented below share a single source sample, sequenced in a study of blood T cell repertoires in COVID-19 (TCRdb year 2020). The protocol used for the library was the immunoSEQ multiplex PCR assay. TCRdb mirrors the immuneACCESS table, restricted to in-frame sequences. Some clones are absent from its copies; in checked studies, under half trace to an unresolved V gene, and the reason for the others is unknown. Within this sample are 60,000 to 85,000 clones, with roughly 80% of them counted one time only. The ten largest make up about 18% of the sample. The sequencing input was peripheral blood. The receptors here all came from a woman in her sixties with acute or convalescent COVID-19.

The rearrangement joins TRBV7-2 to TRBJ1-4; unclear D gene. CDR3 length: 15 amino acids. Germline-derived CDR1 and CDR2 are SGHTA and FQGNSA. Trimming removed 2 bases at V and 6 bases at J, with 13 bases between. CDR3 in amino acids: CASSLLPGEHEKLFF. DNA for the CDR3: TGTGCCAGCAGCTTACTCCCTGGGGAGCATGAAAAACTGTTTTTT.

The V and J genes are TRBV20-1 and TRBJ2-7; TRBD1 is a possible D gene (5 bases). V lost 4 bases and J lost 5, with 9 bases in between. Germline assignment: CDR1 DFQATT and CDR2 SNEGSKA (reference sequence). The CDR3 sequence is 11 residues long. The CDR3 nucleotides read TGCAGTGCTACCCAGGGCCACGAGCAGTACTTC. This gives the protein CSATQGHEQYF.

The chain links TRBV27 to TRBJ2-5, with D unresolved. The germline gives CDR1 MNHEY, CDR2 SMNVEV (reference sequence). Trimming shortened V by 3 bases and J by 2 bases, and 13 bases separated the two germline ends. This CDR3 is 15 amino acids long. This CDR3 reads CASSLTWQVQETQYF. As DNA, the CDR3 is TGTGCCAGCAGTTTGACATGGCAGGTACAAGAGACCCAGTACTTC.

This clone was seen more than once but under ten times. The genes are TRBV24-1 and TRBJ2-5; D is possibly TRBD1 (6 bases). V shed 2 bases and J shed 5 bases, with 17 bases lying between them. Germline-derived CDR1 and CDR2 are KGHDR and SFDVKD. The CDR3 contains 16 residues. This chain's CDR3 is CATSDSRDTPWETQYF. The CDR3 DNA follows: TGTGCCACCAGTGATTCCCGGGACACCCCATGGGAGACCCAGTACTTC.

This chain joins TRBV10-2 and TRBJ2-7; the D gene is possibly TRBD1 (6 bases). CDR1 WSHSY and CDR2 SAAADI come from the germline V gene. The CDR3 consists of 13 residues. Trimming left V 7 bases short and J 2 bases short, with 12 bases between. CDR3 protein: CASMDRQTYEQYV. CDR3 in DNA: TGCGCCAGCATGGACAGACAGACCTACGAGCAGTACGTC.